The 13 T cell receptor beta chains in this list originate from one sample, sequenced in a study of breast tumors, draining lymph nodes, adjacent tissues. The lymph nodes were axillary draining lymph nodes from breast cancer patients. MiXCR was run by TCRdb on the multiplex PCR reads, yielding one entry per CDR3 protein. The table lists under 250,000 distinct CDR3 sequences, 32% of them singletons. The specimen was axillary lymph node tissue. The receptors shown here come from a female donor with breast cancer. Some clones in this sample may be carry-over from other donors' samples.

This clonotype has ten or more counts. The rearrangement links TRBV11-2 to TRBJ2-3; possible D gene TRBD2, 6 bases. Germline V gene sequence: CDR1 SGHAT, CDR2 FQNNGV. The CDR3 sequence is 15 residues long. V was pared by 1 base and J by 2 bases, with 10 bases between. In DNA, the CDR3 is TGTGCCAGCAGCTTAGTCCCGCGGGACACAGATACGCAGTATTTT. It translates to CASSLVPRDTDTQYF.

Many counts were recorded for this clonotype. CDR3 coding DNA: TGTGCCAGCAGAGGGATAGCGGGAGGGCTCTACGAGCAGTACTTC. Translation: CASRGIAGGLYEQYF. V is TRBV6-1 and J is TRBJ2-7; 11 positions match TRBD2. Germline CDR1 and CDR2: MNHNS and SASEGT. The CDR3 totals 15 residues. The V and J ends lost 6 bases and 3 bases, in that order; junction bases with no gene match: 7.

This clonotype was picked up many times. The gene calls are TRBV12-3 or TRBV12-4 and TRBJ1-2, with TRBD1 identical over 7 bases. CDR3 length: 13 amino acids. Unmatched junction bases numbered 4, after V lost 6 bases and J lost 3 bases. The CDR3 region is CASRYGTDYGYTF. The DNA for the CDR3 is TGTGCCAGCAGGTATGGGACAGACTATGGCTACACCTTC.

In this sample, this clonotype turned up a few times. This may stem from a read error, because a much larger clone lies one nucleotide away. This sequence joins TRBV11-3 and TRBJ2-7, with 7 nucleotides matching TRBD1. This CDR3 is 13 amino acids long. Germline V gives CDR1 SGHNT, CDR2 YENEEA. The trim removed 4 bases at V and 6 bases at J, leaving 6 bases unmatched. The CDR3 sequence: CASSSGQSSEQYF. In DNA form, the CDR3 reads TGTGCCAGCAGCTCGGGACAGAGCTCCGAGCAGTACTTC.

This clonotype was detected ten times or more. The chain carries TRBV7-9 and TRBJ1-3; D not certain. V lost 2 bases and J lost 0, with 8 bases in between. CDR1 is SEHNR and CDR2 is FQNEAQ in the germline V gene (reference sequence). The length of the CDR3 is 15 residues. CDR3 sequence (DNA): TGTGCCAGCAGCTTATCTACGGTCTCTGGAAACACCATATATTTT. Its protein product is CASSLSTVSGNTIYF. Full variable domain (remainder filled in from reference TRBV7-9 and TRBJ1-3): DTGVSQNPRHKITKRGQNVTFRCDPISEHNRLYWYRQTLGQGPEFLTYFQNEAQLEKSRLLSDRFSAERPKGSFSTLEIQRTEQGDSAMYLCASSLSTVSGNTIYFGEGSWLTVV.

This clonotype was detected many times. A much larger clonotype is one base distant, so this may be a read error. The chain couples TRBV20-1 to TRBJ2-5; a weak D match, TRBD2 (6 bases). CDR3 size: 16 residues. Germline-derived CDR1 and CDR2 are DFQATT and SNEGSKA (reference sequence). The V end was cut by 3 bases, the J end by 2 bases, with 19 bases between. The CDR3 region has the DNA TGCAGTGCTAGGCCTCCTGGGGGGATGGCTCAAGAGACCCAGTACTTC. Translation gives CSARPPGGMAQETQYF.

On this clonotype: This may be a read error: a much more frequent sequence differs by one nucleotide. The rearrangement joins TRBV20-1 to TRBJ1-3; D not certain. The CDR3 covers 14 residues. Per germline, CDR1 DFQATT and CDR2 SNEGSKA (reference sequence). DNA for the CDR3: TGCAGTGCTAGGGAGGTAGCGGCTGGAACCACCATATATTTT. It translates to CSAREVAAGTTIYF.

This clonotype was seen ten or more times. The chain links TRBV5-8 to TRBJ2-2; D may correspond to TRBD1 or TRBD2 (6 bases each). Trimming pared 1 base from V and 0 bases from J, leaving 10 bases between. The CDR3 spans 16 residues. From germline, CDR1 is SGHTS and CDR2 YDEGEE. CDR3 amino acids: CASSLRGLTNTGELFF. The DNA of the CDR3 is TGTGCCAGCAGCTTGCGGGGGCTAACGAACACCGGGGAGCTGTTTTTT.

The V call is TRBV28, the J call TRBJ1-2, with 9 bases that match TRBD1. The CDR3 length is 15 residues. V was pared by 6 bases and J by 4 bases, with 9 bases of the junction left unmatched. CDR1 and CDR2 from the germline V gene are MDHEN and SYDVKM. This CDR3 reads CASSPPTGGVYGYTF. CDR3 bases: TGTGCCAGCAGCCCTCCGACAGGGGGGGTCTATGGCTACACCTTC.

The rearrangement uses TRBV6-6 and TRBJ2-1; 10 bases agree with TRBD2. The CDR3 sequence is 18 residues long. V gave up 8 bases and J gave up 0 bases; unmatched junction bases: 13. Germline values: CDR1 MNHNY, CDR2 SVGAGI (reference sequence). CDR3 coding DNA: TGTGCCAGCTGGGACCGGACTAGCGGCCTTAGCTCCTACAATGAGCAGTTCTTC. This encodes CASWDRTSGLSSYNEQFF.

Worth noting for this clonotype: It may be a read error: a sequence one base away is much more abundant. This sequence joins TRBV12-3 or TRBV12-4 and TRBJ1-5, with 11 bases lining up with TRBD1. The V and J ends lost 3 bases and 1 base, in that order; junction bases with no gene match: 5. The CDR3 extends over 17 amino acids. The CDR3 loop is CASSFRTGGVSNQPQHF. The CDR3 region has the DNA TGTGCCAGCAGTTTCAGGACAGGGGGCGTAAGCAATCAGCCCCAGCATTTT.

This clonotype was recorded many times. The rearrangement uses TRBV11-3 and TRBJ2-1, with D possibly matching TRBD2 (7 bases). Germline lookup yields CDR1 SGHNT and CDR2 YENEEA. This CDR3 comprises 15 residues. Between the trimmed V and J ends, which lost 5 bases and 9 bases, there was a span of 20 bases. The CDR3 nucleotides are TGTGCCAGCAGCCAGCGACTAGCTAGGGGGAGTGAGCAGTTCTTC. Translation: CASSQRLARGSEQFF.

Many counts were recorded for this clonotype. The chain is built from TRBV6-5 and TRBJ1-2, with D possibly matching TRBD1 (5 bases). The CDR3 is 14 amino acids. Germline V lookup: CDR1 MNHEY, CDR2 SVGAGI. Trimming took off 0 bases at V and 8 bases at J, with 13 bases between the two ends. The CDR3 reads CASSYSGPGGGYTF. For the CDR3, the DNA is TGTGCCAGCAGTTACTCGGGGCCTGGCGGAGGCTACACCTTC.